This record covers a single T cell receptor (beta chain). Its target is not known. This entry is derived from a study of T cells in Graves' hyperthyroidism and ophthalmopathy. The study's findings and limits: Ophthalmopathy, as predicted by the model, came a median about six months after the prediction.

Lactation, pregnancy, other autoimmune disease or uncontrolled infection led to exclusion of patients. The source material, RNA transcripts, was used to amplify TCR beta CDR3 regions. The TCR CDR3 was amplified in a first-round RT-PCR using the HTBI primer set. TCRdb independently ran MiXCR on the multiplex PCR reads; one entry per CDR3 protein. The repertoire holds 500,000 to 600,000 distinct CDR3 sequences, with around 45% as singletons. Sequencing used peripheral blood or thyroid tissue (not recorded which). This clonotype was obtained from an adult woman with Graves' disease, either hyperthyroidism or ophthalmopathy (not recorded which).

The CDR3 bases are TGCAGTGCTAGAGATCAGGGTCTCTATGGCTACACCTTC. As protein: CSARDQGLYGYTF. This rearrangement joins TRBV20-1 to TRBJ1-2, with a possible D match to TRBD1 (5 bases). Germline CDR1 DFQATT, CDR2 SNEGSKA (reference sequence). The CDR3 contains 13 residues. V was clipped by 0 bases and J by 4 bases, with 9 bases between them.